The clone carrying this T cell receptor beta chain was observed at least ten times. Its target is not known. The entry originates in a study of molecular identifiers for immune sequencing clone quantification. Study-wide results and limits: In cases of identical TCR molecules sharing a barcode, highly expanded clone sizes could be underestimated. Effector cells kept over 98% of their molecules in clones above 20 RNA copies, while naive cells kept under 1% there.

Previously published methods and listed TCR primers were used for the bulk TCR libraries. TCRdb reprocessed the PCR reads via MiXCR and lists one record per CDR3 protein. The top ten hold roughly 0.83% of the sample, which has 600,000 to 650,000 distinct CDR3 sequences, just under 20% seen once. V was clipped by 8 bases and J by 1 base, with 11 bases between them. The CDR3 has 13 residues. Germline values: CDR1 MNHEY, CDR2 SVGAGI. Sorted naive CD8 T cells were those defined as CD8+CD4-CCR7+CD45RA+. The rearrangement uses TRBV6-5 and TRBJ1-1, with D unclear. Material: naive CD8+ T cells from blood, with Jurkat cell RNA spiked in. Subset defined: FACS-sorted CD8+CD4-CCR7+CD45RA+ naive T cells. This clonotype was sampled from a human donor in good health. Some libraries in this study had Jurkat cell RNA spiked in. The CDR3 reads CASFRFGNTEAFF. The CDR3 coding sequence is TGTGCCAGCTTCCGCTTTGGGAACACTGAAGCTTTCTTT.